Below, 9 T cell receptor beta chains from the same sample are listed, as sequenced in a study of CD8 T cells in ankylosing spondylitis. MiXCR was run by TCRdb on the 5' RACE reads, yielding one entry per CDR3 protein. The profile shows around 540,000 distinct CDR3 sequences, 12% of them singletons. Which antigens these TCRs recognize remains unknown. Study-level findings and limits: In ankylosing spondylitis blood, a motif of about 8 highly homologous TCR beta variants appeared characteristic.

Sequencing was performed on blood, either unsorted or a sorted T cell fraction (not recorded which). These receptors originate from a male donor with ankylosing spondylitis.

This chain uses TRBV24-1 with TRBJ2-2; 11 positions agree with TRBD2. This CDR3 contains 17 residues. J was trimmed by 4 bases and V by 3 bases; bases with no gene match: 6. From germline, CDR1 is KGHDR and CDR2 SFDVKD. In DNA form, the CDR3 reads TGTGCCACCAGTGATACCGGGACTAGCGGACCCACCGGGGAGCTGTTTTTT. Its protein product is CATSDTGTSGPTGELFF.

This clonotype appeared many times. The rearrangement joins TRBV5-6 to TRBJ2-1, with TRBD2 identical over 11 bases. The germline V gene encodes CDR1 SGHDT and CDR2 YYEEEE. This CDR3 is built from 16 residues. The ends lost 4 bases at V and 6 bases at J; junction bases unmatched: 9. The CDR3 nucleotides are TGTGCCAGCAGCCAGCTACTAGCGGGAGACCCCAATGAGCAGTTCTTC. Its translation: CASSQLLAGDPNEQFF.

The J gene is TRBJ2-5, the V gene TRBV12-3 or TRBV12-4, with 9 bases aligning to TRBD1. The CDR3 extends over 16 amino acids. Losses at the gene ends were 5 bases for V and 2 bases for J; bases not matched to a gene: 9. The DNA of the CDR3 is TGTGCCAGCAGTGCGCCTGGACAGGGGAATCAAGAGACCCAGTACTTC. The encoded protein is CASSAPGQGNQETQYF.

J is TRBJ2-2 and V is TRBV10-1; D remains ambiguous. The CDR3 has 15 residues. Germline loops: CDR1 WNHNN, CDR2 SYGVQD (reference sequence). Trimming cost V 0 bases and J 8 bases, with 13 bases left between them. CDR3 DNA: TGCGCCAGCAGTGAGTCAGTAGGAATTGGAGGGGAGCTGTTTTTT. Protein sequence: CASSESVGIGGELFF.

This clonotype was counted a few times. The V gene is TRBV12-5, the J gene TRBJ1-4; D may be TRBD1 (6 bases). The CDR3 has 18 residues. Germline V lookup: CDR1 LGHNT, CDR2 FRNRAP. Trimming left V 6 bases short and J 0 bases short, with 20 bases between. For the CDR3, the DNA is TGTGCTAGTGGCCGCCACCGGGACACACTTGCAACTAATGAAAAACTGTTTTTT. This codes for CASGRHRDTLATNEKLFF.

This clonotype showed up just a few times. J is TRBJ2-7 and V is TRBV7-9; D possibly corresponds to TRBD1 (5 bases). This CDR3 contains 14 residues. V lost 3 bases and J lost 5, with 14 bases in between. Germline CDR1 SEHNR, CDR2 FQNEAQ (reference sequence). In DNA, the CDR3 is TGTGCCAGCAGCTTCCGAGACAGAGGAGACGAGCAGTACTTC. Encoded protein: CASSFRDRGDEQYF.

The V gene is TRBV11-3, the J gene TRBJ2-2; 7 positions agree with TRBD1. The CDR3 runs 15 residues. CDR1 is SGHNT, CDR2 YENEEA, per germline. V dropped 6 bases and J dropped 3; count of bases not matched to a gene: 7. The CDR3 DNA reads TGTGCCAGCAGTCTAAGGGGGCGTCACACCGGGGAGCTGTTTTTT. Amino acid sequence: CASSLRGRHTGELFF.

This clonotype was counted a few times. The chain employs TRBV29-1 and TRBJ1-1; 7 nucleotides match TRBD1. Trimming cost V 6 bases and J 0 bases; bases outside gene matches: 4. The CDR3 length is 13 residues. The germline gives CDR1 SQVTM, CDR2 ANQGSEA. CDR3 amino acids: CSVQGGLNTEAFF. The DNA for the CDR3 is TGCAGCGTCCAGGGGGGGCTGAACACTGAAGCTTTCTTT.

This clonotype was seen a few times. The chain couples TRBV29-1 to TRBJ2-7; 9 bases are shared with TRBD1. V dropped 1 base and J dropped 3; count of bases not matched to a gene: 4. CDR3 size: 14 residues. Germline CDR1 reads SQVTM; CDR2 reads ANQGSEA. The CDR3: CSVEVQGAIYEQYF. In DNA form, the CDR3 reads TGCAGCGTTGAAGTACAGGGGGCCATCTACGAGCAGTACTTC.